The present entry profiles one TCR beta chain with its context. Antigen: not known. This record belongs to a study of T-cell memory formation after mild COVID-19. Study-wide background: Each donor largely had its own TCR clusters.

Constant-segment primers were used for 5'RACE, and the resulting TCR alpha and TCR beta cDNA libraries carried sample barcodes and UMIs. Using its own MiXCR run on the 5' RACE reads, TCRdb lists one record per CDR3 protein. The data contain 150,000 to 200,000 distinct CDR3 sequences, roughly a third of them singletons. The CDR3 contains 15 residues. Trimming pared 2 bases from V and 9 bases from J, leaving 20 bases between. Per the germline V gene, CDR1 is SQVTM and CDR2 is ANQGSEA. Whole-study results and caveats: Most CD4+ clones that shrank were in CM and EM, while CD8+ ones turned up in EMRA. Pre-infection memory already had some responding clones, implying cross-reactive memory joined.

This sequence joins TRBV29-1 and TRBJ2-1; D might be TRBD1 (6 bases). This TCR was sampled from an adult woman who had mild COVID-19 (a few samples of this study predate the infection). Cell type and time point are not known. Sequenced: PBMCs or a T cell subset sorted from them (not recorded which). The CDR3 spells CSVEPGQIVDPEQFF. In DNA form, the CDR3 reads TGCAGCGTTGAACCCGGACAGATAGTCGACCCTGAGCAGTTCTTC.